This paragraph covers one TCR beta chain sequence. Its target is not known. The authors used template switching to add a universal primer site and gave cDNA unique molecular identifiers. TCRdb fed the 5' RACE reads into MiXCR, producing one record per CDR3 protein. This table holds 550,000 to 700,000 distinct CDR3 sequences, 21% found once. This entry is derived from a study of identical twins. CDR1 and CDR2 (germline): MNHNS, SASEGT. The ends were cut back, 7 bases at V and 4 bases at J, with 16 bases in the middle. The CDR3 is 15 residues long. The study's findings and limits: The study drew conclusions from cross-sectional statistical analysis, not from following the same donors. The models gave estimates that fell short of the out-of-frame TCR alpha sharing seen in monozygotic twins.

The sample also formed part of further work on T cells expressing NK-cell markers.

This TCR derives from a woman under 30 in good health. The sequencing sample was made of PBMCs. The chain carries TRBV6-1 and TRBJ1-4, with D unresolved. The CDR3 DNA reads TGTGCCAGCACCAAGGACCGGCACGGTAATGAAAAACTGTTTTTT. Translated, it gives CASTKDRHGNEKLFF.